These 5 T cell receptor beta chains share one sample of origin, sequenced in a study of shared clonotypes between healthy human individuals. Naive CD8 cells lacked CD45RO and underwent positive selection for CCR7, leaving out terminally differentiated effector memory CD45RA+ cells. Using immunoSEQ multiplex PCR, the repertoire was profiled, and TCRdb retains in-frame clones only, with some absent. The data hold roughly 550,000 clones, with 95% to 96% observed a single time. Sequenced material: naive CD8+ T cells sorted from blood. Receptors originate from a woman in her twenties or thirties in good health.

This sequence joins TRBV19 and TRBJ2-7; 7 nucleotides agree with TRBD1. V trimming: 7 bases; J trimming: 5 bases; junction bases outside the gene matches: 26. The CDR3 consists of 19 residues. From germline, CDR1 is LNHDA and CDR2 SQIVND (reference sequence). Written as DNA, the CDR3 is TGTGCCAGTACCCGATCCCCCTGGGACAGCCCTTATCACCTCCACGAGCAGTACTTC. Its protein product is CASTRSPWDSPYHLHEQYF.

This chain joins TRBV5-6 and TRBJ2-1; 7 positions match TRBD2. Germline CDR1 reads SGHDT; CDR2 reads YYEEEE. The V segment lost 4 bases and the J segment 8 bases; nucleotides outside the gene matches: 9. The CDR3 runs to 14 residues. The DNA of the CDR3 is TGTGCCAGCAGCCGCGCATGGGGGAGGGATGAGCAGTTCTTC. Encoded protein: CASSRAWGRDEQFF.

V usage is TRBV11-2 and J usage is TRBJ2-1; D remains unclear. Germline-derived CDR1 and CDR2 are SGHAT and FQNNGV. The CDR3 spans 11 residues. Trimming took off 5 bases at V and 7 bases at J, with 6 bases between the two ends. The CDR3 loop is CASSPLNEQFF. The CDR3 bases are TGTGCCAGCAGCCCCTTGAATGAGCAGTTCTTC. Drawing the rest from reference TRBV11-2 and TRBJ2-1, the complete variable domain is EAGVAQSPRYKIIEKRQSVAFWCNPISGHATLYWYQQILGQGPKLLIQFQNNGVVDDSQLPKDRFSAERLKGVDSTLKIQPAKLEDSAVYLCASSPLNEQFFGPGTRLTVL.

The chain carries TRBV11-2 and TRBJ2-7, with 9 bases matching TRBD1. CDR3 size: 14 residues. The V segment lost 5 bases and the J segment 1 base; nucleotides outside the gene matches: 3. CDR1 SGHAT and CDR2 FQNNGV come from the germline V gene. Here the CDR3 reads CASSAGTGSYEQYF. CDR3 in DNA: TGTGCCAGCAGCGCCGGGACAGGGTCCTACGAGCAGTACTTC.

The V gene is TRBV2, the J gene TRBJ2-1, with TRBD2 identical over 7 bases. This CDR3 spans 15 amino acids. J gave up 7 bases and V 4 bases, and 10 bases lay outside the gene matches. Germline V gives CDR1 SNHLY, CDR2 FYNNEI. CDR3 sequence reads: CASSAREEFRNEQFF. DNA for the CDR3: TGTGCCAGCAGTGCTCGGGAGGAGTTTCGAAATGAGCAGTTCTTC.